The sequence of this T cell receptor beta chain was determined in a study of T cell changes during pregnancy in multiple sclerosis. From germline, CDR1 is MNHNS and CDR2 SASEGT. The CDR3 contains 11 residues. Trimming took 5 bases from V and 5 from J, leaving 6 bases between them. The method was immunoSEQ multiplex PCR; TCRdb's version includes in-frame clones alone and lacks a portion of them. The repertoire has some 110,000 clones, under 95% of them found once; the top ten carry approximately 1.6%. The chain carries TRBV6-1 and TRBJ1-1; unclear D gene. Material: peripheral blood, obtained after pregnancy. The receptor was isolated from a female donor with multiple sclerosis, enrolled in a pregnancy study. The CDR3 region is CASSRSTEAFF. In DNA, the CDR3 is TGTGCCAGCAGTAGGAGTACTGAAGCTTTCTTT.